Listed here are 11 T cell receptor beta chains from one sample, sequenced in a study of blood T cells in healthy people across ages. Then a second PCR, running roughly 7 to 11 cycles, was carried out with a sample-barcoded 5' primer and a J-beta primer mix. TCRdb re-called the 5' RACE reads with MiXCR, one entry per CDR3 protein. The sample lists 2 million or so distinct CDR3 sequences; 49% were seen once. The sequencing sample was made of blood. These receptors came from a woman between 40 and 55 years old in good health.

The J gene is TRBJ1-2, the V gene TRBV29-1; perhaps TRBD1 as D (5 bases). This CDR3 spans 15 amino acids. Germline values: CDR1 SQVTM, CDR2 ANQGSEA. V lost 3 bases and J lost 2, with 16 bases in between. CDR3 loop: CSVEAGFSRNYGYTF. In DNA, the CDR3 is TGCAGCGTTGAGGCAGGGTTTAGCAGGAACTATGGCTACACCTTC.

The chain couples TRBV7-3 to TRBJ2-3, with TRBD2 as a possible D gene (6 bases). V dropped 0 bases and J dropped 4 bases, with 8 bases sitting between them. This CDR3 has 14 amino acids. CDR1 SGHTA and CDR2 FQGTGA come from the germline V gene. The CDR3 reads CASSLTPGADTQYF. In nucleotides, the CDR3 is TGTGCCAGCAGCTTAACCCCGGGGGCAGATACGCAGTATTTT.

The chain links TRBV13 to TRBJ1-5, with D possibly matching TRBD1 (6 bases). The V end was cut by 0 bases, the J end by 0 bases, with 15 bases between. The germline gives CDR1 PRHDT, CDR2 FYEKMQ (reference sequence). The CDR3 extends over 18 amino acids. The DNA for the CDR3 is TGTGCCAGCAGCTTAGGTGCAGGAGGGGGGTATAGCAATCAGCCCCAGCATTTT. Its translation: CASSLGAGGGYSNQPQHF.

This clonotype showed up just a few times. This chain connects TRBV5-1 to TRBJ2-3; D is ambiguous. V was pared by 0 bases and J by 3 bases, with 8 bases between. The CDR3 loop spans 14 amino acids. Germline V gene data show CDR1 as SGHRS and CDR2 as YFSETQ. The CDR3 DNA reads as TGCGCCAGCAGCTTGGAGCCCAGAACAGATACGCAGTATTTT. Translated, it gives CASSLEPRTDTQYF.

CDR3 coding DNA: TGCGCCAGCAGCTTATCGGAAGGAAGCGGGCAAAGCACAGATACGCAGTATTTT. It translates to CASSLSEGSGQSTDTQYF. The chain links TRBV5-1 to TRBJ2-3; D might be TRBD2 (6 bases). Germline CDR1 is SGHRS and CDR2 is YFSETQ. Trimming removed 2 bases from V and 0 bases from J, with 19 bases in between. This CDR3 contains 18 residues.

This chain joins TRBV11-3 and TRBJ2-1; TRBD2 aligns across 10 bases. V lost 1 base, J lost 8 bases, and 11 bases stayed unmatched. This CDR3 has 17 amino acids. Germline V gives CDR1 SGHNT, CDR2 YENEEA. CDR3 sequence reads: CASSLGSSGGPRYEQFF. CDR3 nucleotide sequence: TGTGCCAGCAGCTTAGGCTCTAGCGGGGGCCCCAGGTATGAGCAGTTCTTC.

This clonotype was counted ten times or more. The J gene is TRBJ2-5, the V gene TRBV9; D is perhaps TRBD2 (5 bases). The germline V gene has CDR1 SGDLS and CDR2 YYNGEE. With 3 bases removed from V and 4 bases from J, the gap between germline ends came to 13 bases. The CDR3 covers 14 residues. CDR3 sequence reads: CASSGAQRTETQYF. The CDR3 DNA sequence: TGTGCCAGCAGCGGGGCTCAGCGGACAGAGACCCAGTACTTC.

This clonotype was detected only a few times. The chain carries TRBV4-1 and TRBJ2-7; D is perhaps TRBD1 or TRBD2 (5 bases each). Germline assignment: CDR1 MGHRA and CDR2 YSYEKL. This CDR3 is built from 15 residues. V was cut by 0 bases and J by 5 bases, with 14 bases left in between. Here the CDR3 reads CASSQEGARGNEQYF. The DNA for the CDR3 is TGCGCCAGCAGCCAAGAAGGGGCCCGGGGCAACGAGCAGTACTTC.

Comment on this clonotype: One end of the junction varies from germline; a read error may be responsible. This chain joins TRBV7-7 and TRBJ2-5, with a tentative D call TRBD2 (5 bases). CDR1 and CDR2 (germline): SSHAT, FNYEAQ (reference sequence). The CDR3 covers 16 residues. The CDR3 reads CASSLGVGLGSETQYF. The CDR3 DNA sequence: TGTGCTAGCAGCTTAGGAGTAGGGCTGGGGAGCGAGACCCAGTACTTC.

The chain uses TRBV10-3 and TRBJ2-7, with D perhaps TRBD1 (6 bases). The CDR3 runs to 16 residues. V was shortened by 3 bases and J by 0 bases, with 15 bases between the two germline ends. Germline values: CDR1 ENHRY, CDR2 SYGVKD. The CDR3 here is CAISDPGTFSSYEQYF. The CDR3 DNA is TGTGCCATCAGTGACCCCGGGACATTCAGCTCCTACGAGCAGTACTTC.

This clonotype was picked up a small number of times. This chain connects TRBV12-3 or TRBV12-4 to TRBJ1-5; D is unclear. This CDR3 comprises 15 residues. Trimming pared 3 bases from V and 0 bases from J, leaving 9 bases between. The CDR3 nucleotides read TGTGCCAGCAGTTTGGGGTCTCATAGCAATCAGCCCCAGCATTTT. It codes for CASSLGSHSNQPQHF.